These T cell receptor beta chains were read from a single sample in a study of cytomegalovirus exposure and HLA in healthy donors. The protocol was immunoSEQ multiplex PCR, while the TCRdb copy is restricted to in-frame clones and leaves out a portion. Of under 200,000 clones listed, approximately 86% were seen once; the top ten hold roughly 0.98%. Input material: PBMCs. These receptors all come from a boy aged 2-9 years in good health and CMV-seronegative. Each CDR3 is given with its conserved first and last residue. D genes are given only for firm matches. Clone size, where shown, is once, few, many, or a class for clones that have expanded.

J: TRBJ1-2; D: -; size: -; V: TRBV7-9; DNA: TGTTCCAGCAGCTTACAGGGAAACTACGGCTACACCTTC; CDR3: CSSSLQGNYGYTF
J: TRBJ2-1; D: TRBD2; size: -; V: TRBV28; DNA: TGTGCCAGCAGTTCCCACCCCGGGACTAGCGATTACAATGAGCAGTTCTTC; CDR3: CASSSHPGTSDYNEQFF
J: TRBJ2-2; D: TRBD2; size: -; V: TRBV9; DNA: TGTGCCAGCAGCACTAGCGGGAGTCCGGCCGGGGAGCTGTTTTTT; CDR3: CASSTSGSPAGELFF
J: TRBJ1-3; D: TRBD1; size: -; V: TRBV28; DNA: TGTGCCAGCAGGGAGGGACAGAGAAGAAACACCATATATTTT; CDR3: CASREGQRRNTIYF
J: TRBJ1-2; D: -; size: -; V: TRBV28; DNA: TGTGCCAGCCGAGACTTTAACTTGCAGGGTCTCGGCGATGGCTACACCTTC; CDR3: CASRDFNLQGLGDGYTF
J: TRBJ1-5; D: TRBD1; size: -; V: TRBV7-9; DNA: TGTGCCAGCAGCTTAGCAACTACAGGGGGCGGGGGCAATCAGCCCCAGCATTTT; CDR3: CASSLATTGGGGNQPQHF
J: TRBJ2-1; D: TRBD2; size: once; V: TRBV29-1; DNA: TGCAGCGTTGATCGGGGGGAAGAAAATGAGCAGTTCTTC; CDR3: CSVDRGEENEQFF
J: TRBJ2-3; D: TRBD2; size: -; V: TRBV5-1; DNA: TGCGCCAGCAGCCCTGGACTAGCGGGATACACAGATACGCAGTATTTT; CDR3: CASSPGLAGYTDTQYF
J: TRBJ2-2; D: -; size: -; V: TRBV7-9; DNA: TGTGCCAGCAGCTTAGGACAGAACACCGGGGAGCTGTTTTTT; CDR3: CASSLGQNTGELFF
J: TRBJ2-3; D: -; size: once; V: TRBV9; DNA: TGTGCCAGCAGCGTGAACCCCCAGACTAGCACAGATACGCAGTATTTT; CDR3: CASSVNPQTSTDTQYF
J: TRBJ2-7; D: TRBD2; size: once; V: TRBV7-2; DNA: TGTGCCAGCAGGGGGGGTCCGGCGGGGGTGTCAACCTACGAGCAGTACTTC; CDR3: CASRGGPAGVSTYEQYF
J: TRBJ1-1; D: TRBD1; size: -; V: TRBV27; DNA: TGTGCCAGCAGCAGACTACAGGGGGGCACTGAAGCTTTCTTT; CDR3: CASSRLQGGTEAFF
J: TRBJ2-7; D: -; size: -; V: TRBV9; DNA: TGTGCCAGCAGCGGCGGGGACGGCTACGAGCAGTACTTC; CDR3: CASSGGDGYEQYF
J: TRBJ2-7; D: TRBD1; size: -; V: TRBV28; DNA: TGTGCCAGCAGTTTATTCCGAGGACAGGTCGGTGAGCAGTACTTC; CDR3: CASSLFRGQVGEQYF
J: TRBJ2-5; D: TRBD2; size: -; V: TRBV7-3; DNA: TGTGCCAGCAGCCCCAAACCGGGACTAGCGGGAGAGACCCAGTACTTC; CDR3: CASSPKPGLAGETQYF
J: TRBJ2-2; D: -; size: -; V: TRBV6-5; DNA: TGTGCCAGCAGTTCGGGTGGGGAGCTGTTTTTT; CDR3: CASSSGGELFF
J: TRBJ2-7; D: TRBD2; size: -; V: TRBV7-8; DNA: TGTGCCAGCAGCTTCCCTAGCGGGAGGGCCTCGTGGGAGCAGTACTTC; CDR3: CASSFPSGRASWEQYF
J: TRBJ1-1; D: -; size: -; V: TRBV30; DNA: TGTGCCTGGAGTGTAGAATTGAGGAACCCGAGCACTGAAGCTTTCTTT; CDR3: CAWSVELRNPSTEAFF
J: TRBJ1-2; D: -; size: -; V: TRBV5-1; DNA: TGCGCCAGCAGCTCATTTTCGATAGACTATGGCTACACCTTC; CDR3: CASSSFSIDYGYTF
J: TRBJ1-6; D: TRBD1; size: -; V: TRBV27; DNA: TGTGCCAGCAGTTTAGGGACAGGGTTTAATTCACCCCTCCACTTT; CDR3: CASSLGTGFNSPLHF
J: TRBJ2-7; D: -; size: -; V: TRBV5-4; DNA: TGTGCCAGCAGCTTGGTGGCCAGGCAAGGCTACGAGCAGTACTTC; CDR3: CASSLVARQGYEQYF
J: TRBJ2-1; D: -; size: -; V: TRBV7-6; DNA: TGTGCCAGCAGCTTAGCCGTTGGCGGTCTGGGTGAGCAGTTCTTC; CDR3: CASSLAVGGLGEQFF
J: TRBJ2-2; D: -; size: -; V: TRBV5-1; DNA: TGCGCCAGCAGCTTATCGGCGGAGCGGACGGGCACCGGGGAGCTGTTTTTT; CDR3: CASSLSAERTGTGELFF
J: TRBJ1-4; D: TRBD1; size: -; V: TRBV5-1; DNA: TGCGCCAGCAGCTCTCGCCACGGGACAGGGGACGAAAAACTGTTTTTT; CDR3: CASSSRHGTGDEKLFF
J: TRBJ2-7; D: TRBD1; size: -; V: TRBV5-5; DNA: TGTGCCAGCAGCTCGCTGACAGGGGAAGCCTACGAGCAGTATTTC; CDR3: CASSSLTGEAYEQYF
J: TRBJ1-5; D: -; size: once; V: TRBV19; DNA: TGTGCCAGTAGTATAGATCCCCCTATTCCCCAGCATTTT; CDR3: CASSIDPPIPQHF
J: TRBJ2-1; D: TRBD2; size: -; V: TRBV28; DNA: TGTGCCAGCAGTAGGACTAGCGTGTACAATGAGCAGTTCTTC; CDR3: CASSRTSVYNEQFF
J: TRBJ2-1; D: -; size: -; V: TRBV27; DNA: TGTGCCAGCAGTTTGGTGGATTGGAGGAATGAGCAGTTCTTC; CDR3: CASSLVDWRNEQFF
J: TRBJ1-2; D: TRBD1; size: -; V: TRBV6-1; DNA: TGTGCCAGCAGTGAGGGACAGGCCTATGGCTACACCTTC; CDR3: CASSEGQAYGYTF
J: TRBJ2-5; D: TRBD2; size: -; V: TRBV7-2; DNA: TGTGCCAGCAGCTTAGCTAGCGGGGGGTGGCGGCAGCTGAAAGAGACCCAGTACTTC; CDR3: CASSLASGGWRQLKETQYF
J: TRBJ2-1; D: -; size: -; V: TRBV10-3; DNA: TGTGCCATCAGGGAGGGGCGGGACTCCTACAATGAGCAGTTCTTC; CDR3: CAIREGRDSYNEQFF
J: TRBJ1-6; D: TRBD1; size: -; V: TRBV30; DNA: TGTGCCTGGGGTTCCGGGACAGGGGTTTCACCCCTCCACTTT; CDR3: CAWGSGTGVSPLHF
J: TRBJ1-1; D: -; size: -; V: TRBV5-4; DNA: TGTGCCAGCAGCTCTACGACAGTTGAAGCTTTCTTT; CDR3: CASSSTTVEAFF
J: TRBJ1-2; D: TRBD1; size: -; V: TRBV7-2; DNA: TGTGCCAGCAGCGCGGGACAGGGGGTTGGTGGCTACACCTTC; CDR3: CASSAGQGVGGYTF
J: TRBJ1-5; D: TRBD1; size: once; V: TRBV6-5; DNA: TGTGCCAGCAGCCAACAGGGGGGAAACCAGCCCCAGCATTTT; CDR3: CASSQQGGNQPQHF
J: TRBJ1-1; D: -; size: once; V: TRBV27; DNA: TGTGCCAGCAGTTTATACGGGTTGAACACTGAAGCTTTCTTT; CDR3: CASSLYGLNTEAFF
J: TRBJ1-1; D: -; size: -; V: TRBV9; DNA: TGTGCCAGCAGTCGCGTTGAAACTGAAGCTTTCTTT; CDR3: CASSRVETEAFF
J: TRBJ2-7; D: TRBD1; size: -; V: TRBV20-1; DNA: TGCAGTGCTGACAGGGATGAGCAGTACTTC; CDR3: CSADRDEQYF
J: TRBJ2-5; D: TRBD1; size: -; V: TRBV7-3; DNA: TGTGCCAGCAGCTGGACGGGACAGGGTGGGGAGACCCAGTACTTC; CDR3: CASSWTGQGGETQYF
J: TRBJ2-3; D: -; size: once; V: TRBV7-9; DNA: TGTGCCAGCAGCGATCAGGTTTCAGATACGCAGTATTTT; CDR3: CASSDQVSDTQYF
J: TRBJ2-7; D: -; size: -; V: TRBV4-1; DNA: TGCGCCAGCAGCCCGTTGACAGCCTACGAGCAGTACTTC; CDR3: CASSPLTAYEQYF
J: TRBJ2-5; D: -; size: -; V: TRBV28; DNA: TGTGCCAGCACGGGGTTCCTGGGCGAGACCCAGTACTTC; CDR3: CASTGFLGETQYF
J: TRBJ2-2; D: -; size: -; V: TRBV16; DNA: TGTGCCAGCAGCCCCCGGTTGTCCAGGGCAATTGGCACCGGGGAGCTGTTTTTT; CDR3: CASSPRLSRAIGTGELFF
J: TRBJ2-1; D: TRBD2; size: -; V: TRBV6-6; DNA: TGTGCCAGCGGGGGGGCCTACAATGAGCAGTTCTTC; CDR3: CASGGAYNEQFF
J: TRBJ2-7; D: -; size: -; V: TRBV28; DNA: TGTGCCAGCAGACGACTAGTGTCCCTCTACGAGCAGTACTTC; CDR3: CASRRLVSLYEQYF
J: TRBJ2-7; D: TRBD1; size: -; V: TRBV9; DNA: TGTGCCAGCAGCGTAGGACTTACGAGACAGGGGGCCACCTACGAGCAGTACTTC; CDR3: CASSVGLTRQGATYEQYF
J: TRBJ2-1; D: -; size: once; V: TRBV5-6; DNA: TGTGCCAGCAGCTTTCTTATAGCGGAAGACAATGAGCAGTTCTTC; CDR3: CASSFLIAEDNEQFF
J: TRBJ2-6; D: TRBD1; size: few; V: TRBV4-1; DNA: TGCGCCAGCAGCCAAGCGGGAAGGGGGCAGCTAAGGGCCAACGTCCTGACTTTC; CDR3: CASSQAGRGQLRANVLTF
J: TRBJ1-1; D: -; size: -; V: TRBV6-4; DNA: TGTGCCAGCAGTGATAGCAGAGCCAATACTGAAGCTTTCTTT; CDR3: CASSDSRANTEAFF
J: TRBJ2-3; D: TRBD2; size: -; V: TRBV10-2; DNA: TGCGCCAGCAGTGAGTCGATGGGACTAGATGCAGATACGCAGTATTTT; CDR3: CASSESMGLDADTQYF